A selection of T cell receptor beta chains follows, all from one sample in a study of CD8+CD57+ T cells in acquired aplastic anemia. MiXCR, applied by TCRdb to the reads, yields one record per CDR3 protein. Of around 180,000 distinct CDR3 sequences listed, around 48% were seen once; the top ten hold about 1.7%. Sequencing input: sorted CD4+, CD8+, or CD8+CD57+ T cells (not recorded which) from PBMCs. These receptors all stem from a human donor with aplastic anemia. Both conserved end residues are part of each CDR3.

v_call	j_call	cdr3_aa
TRBV5-1	TRBJ2-5	CASSPVDFQETQYF
TRBV7-8	TRBJ2-7	CASSGSSGAYEQYF
TRBV6-1	TRBJ1-6	CASSNGRDYNSPLHF
TRBV7-9	TRBJ1-2	CASSPTGGVNYGYTF
TRBV4-1	TRBJ2-3	CASSQGGSGTDTQYF
TRBV2	TRBJ1-1	CASGGREAFF
TRBV14	TRBJ2-7	CASSQGGDEQYF
TRBV2	TRBJ1-5	CASSKGQGISQPQHF
TRBV12-3/TRBV12-4	TRBJ1-2	CASSRQLSDGYTF
TRBV19	TRBJ1-5	CASSDSGGGWNQPQHF
TRBV12-3/TRBV12-4	TRBJ2-7	CASSRTSGTTEQYF
TRBV25-1	TRBJ2-1	CASSDRLNNEQFF
TRBV20-1	TRBJ1-2	CSAAGTDRRDGYTF
TRBV20-1	TRBJ2-5	CSARDWGTSEKTQYF
TRBV24-1	TRBJ2-5	CATRGPGGPQETQYF
TRBV6-4	TRBJ2-5	CASSPVETQYF
TRBV24-1	TRBJ1-4	CATSLEGSNEKLFF
TRBV9	TRBJ2-7	CASNGQGEPYEQYF
TRBV20-1	TRBJ2-1	CSARRGAGSSYNEQSF
TRBV20-1	TRBJ2-7	CSATSGVNTYEQYF
TRBV15	TRBJ2-1	CATSSGQGRINEQFF
TRBV20-1	TRBJ1-2	CSAGTANYGYTF
TRBV5-1	TRBJ2-5	CASSLGFDSGGFQETQYF
TRBV24-1	TRBJ2-7	CATSAGVTYEQYF
TRBV10-3	TRBJ2-5	CAISESDTQETQYF
TRBV2	TRBJ1-1	CASSEIGEAFF
TRBV12-3/TRBV12-4	TRBJ2-2	CASSSRQERGELFF
TRBV4-1	TRBJ2-3	CASSRSGLAGGGGDTQYF
TRBV9	TRBJ2-5	CASSVLQGQETQYF
TRBV15	TRBJ2-5	CATSREQVRETQYF
TRBV3-1	TRBJ1-2	CASSQDMAVTNYGYTF
TRBV4-2	TRBJ2-3	CASSQDGTGGWADTQYF
TRBV15	TRBJ2-2	CATSRGQGGNTGELFF
TRBV27	TRBJ1-2	CASNTSGGRSYGYTF
TRBV2	TRBJ2-6	CASSADRAGANVLTF
TRBV10-3	TRBJ2-1	CAISADARGTGYEQFF
TRBV29-1	TRBJ2-1	CSVDGLYNEQFF